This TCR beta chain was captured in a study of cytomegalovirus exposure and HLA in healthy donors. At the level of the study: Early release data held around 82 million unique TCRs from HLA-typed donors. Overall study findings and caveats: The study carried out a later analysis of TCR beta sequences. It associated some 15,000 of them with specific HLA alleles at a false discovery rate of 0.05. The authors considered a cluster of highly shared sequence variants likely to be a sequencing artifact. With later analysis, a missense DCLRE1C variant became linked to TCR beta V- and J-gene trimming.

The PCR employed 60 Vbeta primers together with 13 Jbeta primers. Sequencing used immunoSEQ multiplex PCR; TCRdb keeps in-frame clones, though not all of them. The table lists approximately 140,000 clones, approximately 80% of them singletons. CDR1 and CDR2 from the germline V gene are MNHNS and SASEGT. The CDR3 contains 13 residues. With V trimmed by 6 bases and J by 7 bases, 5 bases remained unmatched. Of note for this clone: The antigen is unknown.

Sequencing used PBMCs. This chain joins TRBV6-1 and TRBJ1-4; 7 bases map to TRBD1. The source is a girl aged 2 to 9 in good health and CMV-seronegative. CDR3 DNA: TGTGCCAGCAGCCCAGGGGGTAGTGAAAAACTGTTTTTT. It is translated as CASSPGGSEKLFF.